The rows below give T cell receptor beta chains drawn from one sample of a study of blood T cell repertoires in COVID-19. TCRdb's copy holds only in-frame clones and misses some; the assay was immunoSEQ multiplex PCR. Of 55,000 to 90,000 clones listed, 80% to 95% were seen once; the top ten hold 13%. The sequenced material came from peripheral blood. These receptors were taken from a human donor with active COVID-19. The donor label of this sample is uncertain. CDR3s include the opening cysteine and the closing phenylalanine or tryptophan. D genes are given only for firm matches. Size is omitted from some rows. Given values are once, few, many or a class for expanded clones.

cdr3_nt: TGTGCCAGCCGACAGGGGGGTGTTGGCTACGAGCAGTACTTC
cdr3_aa: CASRQGGVGYEQYF
v_call: TRBV28
clone_size: -
j_call: TRBJ2-7
d_call: TRBD1

cdr3_nt: TGTGCCAGCAGCTTAGGTTCTACCAATCAGCCCCAGCATTTT
cdr3_aa: CASSLGSTNQPQHF
v_call: TRBV11-2
clone_size: -
j_call: TRBJ1-5
d_call: -

cdr3_nt: TGCGCCAGCAGCCGAGTACTAGCGGGAGGGCCCGAAGAGCAGTTCTTC
cdr3_aa: CASSRVLAGGPEEQFF
v_call: TRBV4-3
clone_size: -
j_call: TRBJ2-1
d_call: TRBD2

cdr3_nt: TGTGCCAGCTCACCACGTACAGGGAGCTCCTACAATGAGCAGTTCTTC
cdr3_aa: CASSPRTGSSYNEQFF
v_call: TRBV18
clone_size: -
j_call: TRBJ2-1
d_call: -

cdr3_nt: TGTGCCACCAGCGGACCGGGACAGGGGAGCTACGAGCAGTACTTC
cdr3_aa: CATSGPGQGSYEQYF
v_call: TRBV15
clone_size: -
j_call: TRBJ2-7
d_call: TRBD1

cdr3_nt: TGTGCCGACTCTACAGGGAATCAAGAGACCCAGTACTTC
cdr3_aa: CADSTGNQETQYF
v_call: TRBV12-3/TRBV12-4
clone_size: -
j_call: TRBJ2-5
d_call: -

cdr3_nt: TGTGCCAGCTCACTAAGGGACACCGATGGCTACACCTTC
cdr3_aa: CASSLRDTDGYTF
v_call: TRBV18
clone_size: -
j_call: TRBJ1-2
d_call: -

cdr3_nt: TGTGCCAGCAGCTTGCAGGGGGCGACAGATACGCAGTATTTT
cdr3_aa: CASSLQGATDTQYF
v_call: TRBV5-6
clone_size: -
j_call: TRBJ2-3
d_call: TRBD1

cdr3_nt: TGTGCCAGCACACAATGGGGGGTAGGCACAGATACGCAGTATTTT
cdr3_aa: CASTQWGVGTDTQYF
v_call: TRBV6-5
clone_size: -
j_call: TRBJ2-3
d_call: -

cdr3_nt: TGCGCCAGCACTATAACGGGGGGGAATAATTCACCCCTCCACTTT
cdr3_aa: CASTITGGNNSPLHF
v_call: TRBV4-1
clone_size: once
j_call: TRBJ1-6
d_call: -

cdr3_nt: TGTGCCAGCTCCCAGAAAGGGGTGTATGAGCAGTACTTC
cdr3_aa: CASSQKGVYEQYF
v_call: TRBV18
clone_size: -
j_call: TRBJ2-7
d_call: -

cdr3_nt: TGCGCCAGCAGCGCCGAGCGGGGTAAGGGTTACAATGAGCAGTTCTTC
cdr3_aa: CASSAERGKGYNEQFF
v_call: TRBV5-1
clone_size: -
j_call: TRBJ2-1
d_call: TRBD2

cdr3_nt: TGTGCCAGCAGCCGTAAACAGGGCCCCAGCTCCTACAATGAGCAGTTCTTC
cdr3_aa: CASSRKQGPSSYNEQFF
v_call: TRBV5-4
clone_size: -
j_call: TRBJ2-1
d_call: -

cdr3_nt: TGTGCCAGCAGCTTAGGTGGGACTAGCGGGGCCGAAGAGACCCAGTACTTC
cdr3_aa: CASSLGGTSGAEETQYF
v_call: TRBV11-3
clone_size: -
j_call: TRBJ2-5
d_call: TRBD2

cdr3_nt: TGTGCCAGCAGCCTTGGACAGTACACCGGGGAGCTGTTTTTT
cdr3_aa: CASSLGQYTGELFF
v_call: TRBV13
clone_size: -
j_call: TRBJ2-2
d_call: -

cdr3_nt: TGTGCCAGTAGTCTCACAGCGGGTCTCTCCTACAATGAGCAGTTCTTC
cdr3_aa: CASSLTAGLSYNEQFF
v_call: TRBV19
clone_size: -
j_call: TRBJ2-1
d_call: -

cdr3_nt: TGTGCCAGCAGTTACAGTAGCGGGAGGCGCAACAATGAGCAGTTCTTC
cdr3_aa: CASSYSSGRRNNEQFF
v_call: TRBV6-5
clone_size: -
j_call: TRBJ2-1
d_call: TRBD2

cdr3_nt: TGTGCCAGCAGCCTCCGGAATCAGCCCCAGCATTTT
cdr3_aa: CASSLRNQPQHF
v_call: TRBV5-6
clone_size: -
j_call: TRBJ1-5
d_call: -

cdr3_nt: TGTGCCAGCTCACCACGGAGCACCCAAGAGACCCAGTACTTC
cdr3_aa: CASSPRSTQETQYF
v_call: TRBV18
clone_size: once
j_call: TRBJ2-5
d_call: -

cdr3_nt: TGCAGTGCTAGGCCGGGGGAGAGGCAGTTCTTC
cdr3_aa: CSARPGERQFF
v_call: TRBV20-1
clone_size: few
j_call: TRBJ2-1
d_call: -

cdr3_nt: TGTGCCAGCAGTTTTCCCCGGGACAGGGGATGGGATCAGCCCCAGCATTTT
cdr3_aa: CASSFPRDRGWDQPQHF
v_call: TRBV6-2/TRBV6-3
clone_size: once
j_call: TRBJ1-5
d_call: TRBD1

cdr3_nt: TGTGCCAGCAGTTTTGGTCTAGGAGATACGCAGTATTTT
cdr3_aa: CASSFGLGDTQYF
v_call: TRBV28
clone_size: -
j_call: TRBJ2-3
d_call: -

cdr3_nt: TGTGCCACCAGTGAGGCTAGCGGGACCCCACAAGAGACCCAGTACTTC
cdr3_aa: CATSEASGTPQETQYF
v_call: TRBV24-1
clone_size: once
j_call: TRBJ2-5
d_call: TRBD2

cdr3_nt: TGTGCCAGCAGTTTGGGAGGGGTTGAGGGACTGTTTTTT
cdr3_aa: CASSLGGVEGLFF
v_call: TRBV28
clone_size: once
j_call: TRBJ1-4
d_call: -

cdr3_nt: TGTGCCAGCAGTTTGACAGGGGGCGGCTACACCTTC
cdr3_aa: CASSLTGGGYTF
v_call: TRBV28
clone_size: -
j_call: TRBJ1-2
d_call: TRBD1

cdr3_nt: TGTGCAAGTCGCCCCGAAGAGCGGACCTACAATGAGCAGTTCTTC
cdr3_aa: CASRPEERTYNEQFF
v_call: TRBV12-2
clone_size: -
j_call: TRBJ2-1
d_call: -

cdr3_nt: TGCGCCAGCAGTGGACAGGGGCAGTTCGCGAACACCGGGGAGCTGTTTTTT
cdr3_aa: CASSGQGQFANTGELFF
v_call: TRBV10-1
clone_size: -
j_call: TRBJ2-2
d_call: TRBD1

cdr3_nt: TGTGCCATCAGTGAACAGGGATACACAGATACGCAGTATTTT
cdr3_aa: CAISEQGYTDTQYF
v_call: TRBV10-3
clone_size: -
j_call: TRBJ2-3
d_call: -

cdr3_nt: TGTGCCAGCTCCCAGGGACAGGGGGGACAAGAGACCCAGTACTTC
cdr3_aa: CASSQGQGGQETQYF
v_call: TRBV18
clone_size: -
j_call: TRBJ2-5
d_call: TRBD1

cdr3_nt: TGTGCCAGCAGCAAAATAGGGCGAGACAGGGCTGTCTTC
cdr3_aa: CASSKIGRDRAVF
v_call: TRBV21-1
clone_size: -
j_call: TRBJ2-1
d_call: -

cdr3_nt: TGTGCCAGCAGTGAGCGGGAAGGAATATACGGGGAGCTGTTTTTT
cdr3_aa: CASSEREGIYGELFF
v_call: TRBV6-1
clone_size: -
j_call: TRBJ2-2
d_call: -

cdr3_nt: TGTGCCAGCAGTGAAGGGGGAAGGCTAGCGGGAAGAGATACGCAGTATTTT
cdr3_aa: CASSEGGRLAGRDTQYF
v_call: TRBV27
clone_size: once
j_call: TRBJ2-3
d_call: TRBD2

cdr3_nt: TGTGCCAGCAGCGGGGGACTAGCGGGAGCCAGGGCCAAAAACATTCAGTACTTC
cdr3_aa: CASSGGLAGARAKNIQYF
v_call: TRBV7-9
clone_size: -
j_call: TRBJ2-4
d_call: TRBD2

cdr3_nt: TGTGCTAGTGGTCCTGGGAGTTACAATGAGCAGTTCTTC
cdr3_aa: CASGPGSYNEQFF
v_call: TRBV12-5
clone_size: -
j_call: TRBJ2-1
d_call: -

cdr3_nt: TGTGCCAGCAAGACAGGCCCCTTGGGCGGGCAGCCCCAGCATTTT
cdr3_aa: CASKTGPLGGQPQHF
v_call: TRBV2
clone_size: -
j_call: TRBJ1-5
d_call: -

cdr3_nt: TGTGCCAGCACCCGACGGACTTTCAATTCACCCCTCCACTTT
cdr3_aa: CASTRRTFNSPLHF
v_call: TRBV11-3
clone_size: -
j_call: TRBJ1-6
d_call: -

cdr3_nt: TGCGCCAGCAGCATCAGGGCAGCCTCCTACGAGCAGTACTTC
cdr3_aa: CASSIRAASYEQYF
v_call: TRBV4-1
clone_size: once
j_call: TRBJ2-7
d_call: -

cdr3_nt: TGTGCCAGCAGCTTCTCCGGGGGGAAAGTTAATGAGCAGTTCTTC
cdr3_aa: CASSFSGGKVNEQFF
v_call: TRBV7-2
clone_size: -
j_call: TRBJ2-1
d_call: TRBD2

cdr3_nt: TGCAGCGTTGCAGAACAGGGCCTTTTAGATACGCAGTATTTT
cdr3_aa: CSVAEQGLLDTQYF
v_call: TRBV29-1
clone_size: -
j_call: TRBJ2-3
d_call: -

cdr3_nt: TGTGCCAGCAGCCCACCCGGGATCTCTGGAAACACCATATATTTT
cdr3_aa: CASSPPGISGNTIYF
v_call: TRBV7-9
clone_size: -
j_call: TRBJ1-3
d_call: -

cdr3_nt: TGTGCCAGCAGCCCAGGGGGAACGAACGGGGAGCTGTTTTTT
cdr3_aa: CASSPGGTNGELFF
v_call: TRBV7-2
clone_size: -
j_call: TRBJ2-2
d_call: TRBD1

cdr3_nt: TGTGCCAGCAGTCCCGGACAGGGGGCTGCCGGGGAGCTGTTTTTT
cdr3_aa: CASSPGQGAAGELFF
v_call: TRBV28
clone_size: -
j_call: TRBJ2-2
d_call: TRBD1

cdr3_nt: TGTGCCAGTAAATGGACAGGAGGAGGGAACACCGGGGAGCTGTTTTTT
cdr3_aa: CASKWTGGGNTGELFF
v_call: TRBV19
clone_size: -
j_call: TRBJ2-2
d_call: TRBD1

cdr3_nt: TGTGCCAGCAGTTTAATCAGGCTCGGCTACACCTTC
cdr3_aa: CASSLIRLGYTF
v_call: TRBV12-3/TRBV12-4
clone_size: -
j_call: TRBJ1-2
d_call: -

cdr3_nt: TGTGCCAGCAGTTTATATAGTGCCGGCGAGCAGTACTTC
cdr3_aa: CASSLYSAGEQYF
v_call: TRBV28
clone_size: -
j_call: TRBJ2-7
d_call: -

cdr3_nt: TGTGCCAGCAGTGCACTAGCGGGAGGATCCTACGAGCAGTACTTC
cdr3_aa: CASSALAGGSYEQYF
v_call: TRBV28
clone_size: -
j_call: TRBJ2-7
d_call: TRBD2

cdr3_nt: TGTGCCAGCAGCTGGGACAGGGGGCATGGCTACACCTTC
cdr3_aa: CASSWDRGHGYTF
v_call: TRBV5-6
clone_size: -
j_call: TRBJ1-2
d_call: TRBD1

cdr3_nt: TGTGCCAGCAGCTCCCAGGGGGTCGCTGAAGCTTTCTTT
cdr3_aa: CASSSQGVAEAFF
v_call: TRBV13
clone_size: -
j_call: TRBJ1-1
d_call: TRBD1

cdr3_nt: TGCGCCAGCAGTGCCACCCGGGGTTCCTACGAGCAGTACTTC
cdr3_aa: CASSATRGSYEQYF
v_call: TRBV10-1
clone_size: -
j_call: TRBJ2-7
d_call: -